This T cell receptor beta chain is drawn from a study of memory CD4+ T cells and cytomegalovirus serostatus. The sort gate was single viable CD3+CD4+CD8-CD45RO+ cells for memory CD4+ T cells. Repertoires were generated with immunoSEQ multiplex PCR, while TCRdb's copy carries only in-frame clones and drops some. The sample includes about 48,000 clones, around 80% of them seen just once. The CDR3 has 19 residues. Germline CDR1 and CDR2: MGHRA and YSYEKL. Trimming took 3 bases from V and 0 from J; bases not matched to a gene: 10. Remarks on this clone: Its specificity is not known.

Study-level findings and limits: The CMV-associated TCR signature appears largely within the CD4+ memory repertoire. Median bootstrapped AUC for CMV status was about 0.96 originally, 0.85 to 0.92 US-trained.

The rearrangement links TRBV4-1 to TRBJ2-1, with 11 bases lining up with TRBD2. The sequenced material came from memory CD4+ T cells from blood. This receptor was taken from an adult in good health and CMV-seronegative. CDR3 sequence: CASSQEIGLAGSSYNEQFF. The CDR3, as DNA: TGCGCCAGCAGCCAGGAAATAGGACTAGCGGGCAGCTCCTACAATGAGCAGTTCTTC.